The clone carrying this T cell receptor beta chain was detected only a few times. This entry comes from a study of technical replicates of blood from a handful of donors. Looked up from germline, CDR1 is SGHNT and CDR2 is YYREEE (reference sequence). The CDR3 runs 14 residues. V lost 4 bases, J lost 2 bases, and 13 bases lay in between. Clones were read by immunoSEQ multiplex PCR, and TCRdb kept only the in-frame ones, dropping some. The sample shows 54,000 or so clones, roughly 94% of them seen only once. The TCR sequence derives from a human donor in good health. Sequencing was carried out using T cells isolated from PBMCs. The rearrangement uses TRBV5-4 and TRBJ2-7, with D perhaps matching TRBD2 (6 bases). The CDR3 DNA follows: TGTGCCAGCAGCCCTAGCGCGTCTACCTACGAGCAGTACTTC. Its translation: CASSPSASTYEQYF.